The rows below give T cell receptor beta chains drawn from one sample of a study of B cell selection in AIRE deficiency. Some clones are missing from TCRdb's copy, which holds only in-frame ones; the method was immunoSEQ multiplex PCR. The data hold about 20,000 clones, with about 96% observed a single time. Sequenced sample: conventional CD4+ T cells sorted from PBMCs. These receptors all come from a human donor with AIRE deficiency. CDR3s leave out the opening cysteine and the closing phenylalanine or tryptophan. Clone sizes are given selectively: once, few, many, or a class where the clone is expanded.

>NA|TRBV18|TRBJ2-3
ASSPIPGQGAGDTQY
>NA|TRBV6-1|TRBJ1-2
ASKAPGLPGYT
>NA|TRBV9|TRBJ2-5
ASSPHRWAGDRETQY
>once|TRBV28|TRBJ2-2
ASIPQNTGELF
>NA|TRBV27|TRBJ2-3
ASSRLAGAIDTQY
>NA|TRBV7-3|TRBJ1-2
ASSLGLGVGYT
>NA|TRBV9|TRBJ2-5
ASGTQETQY
>NA|TRBV6-1|TRBJ1-1
ASSEDGGGSEAF
>NA|TRBV5-4|TRBJ2-1
ASSLGPTGRNEQF
>NA|TRBV5-1|TRBJ2-2
ASSWGLAGFGNAGELF
>NA|TRBV5-8|TRBJ2-3
ASSFSPERAPDTQY
>NA|TRBV28|TRBJ1-1
ASSSFRGRVNRRGTEAF
>once|TRBV7-9|TRBJ2-1
ASSFGLAAGDEQF
>NA|TRBV15|TRBJ2-5
ATSRGSRTHRGTQY
>once|TRBV19|TRBJ1-2
ASSISQLNYGYT
>NA|TRBV19|TRBJ1-3
ASSSGQGTFSGNTIY
>NA|TRBV9|TRBJ2-7
ASSRGEPSYEQY
>NA|TRBV19|TRBJ2-6
ATRETGGSGANVLT
>NA|TRBV11-3|TRBJ2-2
ASSLALPGELF
>once|TRBV6-1|TRBJ1-5
ASRPASYSNQPQH
>NA|TRBV19|TRBJ1-2
ASSIRVNYGYT
>NA|TRBV28|TRBJ1-1
ASSLGMGAF
>NA|TRBV18|TRBJ1-4
ASSLRDRDEKLF
>once|TRBV7-2|TRBJ1-4
ASSPRTTTNEKLF
>once|TRBV11-3|TRBJ1-2
ASSLGRIDYRGGYT
>NA|TRBV18|TRBJ2-3
ASSTGTGGTTDTQY
>NA|TRBV5-6|TRBJ2-7
ASSLYGQSYEQY
>NA|TRBV18|TRBJ2-7
ASSPPSSYEQY
>NA|TRBV6-1|TRBJ1-5
ASSSRFFQPQH
>NA|TRBV5-1|TRBJ2-5
ASRSSSGAGSETQY
>NA|TRBV7-2|TRBJ2-7
ASRRTGGYEQY
>NA|TRBV7-9|TRBJ2-7
ASSFHYEQY
>NA|TRBV29-1|TRBJ2-7
SVTNTGTGRQY
>NA|TRBV7-9|TRBJ1-2
ASSLGTAGGYT
>NA|TRBV9|TRBJ1-1
ASSALGGTEAF
>NA|TRBV28|TRBJ1-2
ARTGTGTPSYGYT
>NA|TRBV18|TRBJ1-4
ASSLGQLSTNEKLF
>NA|TRBV6-6|TRBJ1-1
ASSYLSDTEAF
>NA|TRBV7-9|TRBJ2-5
ASSIASGGEETQY
>NA|TRBV9|TRBJ2-3
ASSVTSGGYDTQY
>NA|TRBV11-3|TRBJ2-2
ASSFLSAGTGELF
>NA|TRBV30|TRBJ1-1
AWSASRTSPLEAF
>NA|TRBV7-2|TRBJ2-2
ASSLRTATNTGELF
>NA|TRBV4-3|TRBJ1-1
ASSLQGTEAF
>once|TRBV5-4|TRBJ2-1
ASSSTSYYNEQF
>NA|TRBV9|TRBJ2-4
ASSEGQGKGKNIQY
>NA|TRBV19|TRBJ2-7
ASRQTGVWEQY
>NA|TRBV7-2|TRBJ1-6
ASSFRTGMGSPLH
>NA|TRBV7-9|TRBJ1-4
ASSDDRTAEKLF
>NA|TRBV5-1|TRBJ1-3
ASSSAGLLSGNTIY
>NA|TRBV5-1|TRBJ1-4
ASSLEWVSNEKLF
>NA|TRBV21-1|TRBJ1-4
ASSKAWQGYEKLF
>NA|TRBV2|TRBJ2-7
ASSEADRGYEQY